This entry concerns a single T cell receptor (beta chain). As yet, its antigen is unknown. This CDR3 contains 15 residues. From germline, CDR1 is LGHNA and CDR2 YNFKEQ. The data were obtained in a study of T cells expressing NK-cell markers. In the study overall: Obtained from sorted CD3+CD56+NKG2C+, CD3+CD56+NKG2C- and CD3+CD56-NKG2C+ T cells were the TCR beta repertoires. The authors sequenced eight donors, of whom seven were HCMV-seropositive and one was seronegative. Study observations and caveats: Whether expanded NKG2C+ T cell clones were HCMV-specific remained unclear.

Making the TCR beta cDNA relied on 5'RACE template switching with UMIs. TCRdb re-called the 5' RACE reads and gives one entry per CDR3 protein, without DNA. The repertoire shows roughly 420,000 distinct CDR3 sequences; the top ten hold 7.3%. The TCR sequence derives from a woman between 18 and 70 years old in good health. Sequencing was done on a sample of blood T cells: a sorted CD56 or NKG2C T cell subset, CD4+ or CD8+ T cells, or bulk PBMC T cells (not recorded which). The chain couples TRBV4-2 to TRBJ2-5; with no DNA, the TCRdb D assignment of TRBD2 cannot be verified. The CDR3 region is CASTLGGGGQETQYF.